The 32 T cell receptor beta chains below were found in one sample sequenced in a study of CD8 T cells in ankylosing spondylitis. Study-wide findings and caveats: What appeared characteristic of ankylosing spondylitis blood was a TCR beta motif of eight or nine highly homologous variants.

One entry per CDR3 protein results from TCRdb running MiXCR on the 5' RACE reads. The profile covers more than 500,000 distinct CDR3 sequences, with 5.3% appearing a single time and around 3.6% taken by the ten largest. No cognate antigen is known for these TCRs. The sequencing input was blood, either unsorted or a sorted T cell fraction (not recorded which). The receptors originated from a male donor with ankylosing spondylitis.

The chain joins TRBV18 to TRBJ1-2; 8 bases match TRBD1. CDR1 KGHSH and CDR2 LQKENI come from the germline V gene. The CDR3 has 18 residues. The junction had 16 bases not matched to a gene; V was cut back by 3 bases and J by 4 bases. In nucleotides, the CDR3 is TGTGCCAGCTCACCGACAACGGGACAGGTCGGTTTTAGCTATGGCTACACCTTC. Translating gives CASSPTTGQVGFSYGYTF.

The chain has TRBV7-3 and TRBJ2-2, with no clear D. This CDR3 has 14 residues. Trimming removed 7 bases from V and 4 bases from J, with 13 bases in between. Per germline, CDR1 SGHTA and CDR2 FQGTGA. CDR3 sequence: CASTLGSITGELFF. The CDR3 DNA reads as TGTGCCAGCACCCTCGGCAGTATCACCGGGGAGCTGTTTTTT.

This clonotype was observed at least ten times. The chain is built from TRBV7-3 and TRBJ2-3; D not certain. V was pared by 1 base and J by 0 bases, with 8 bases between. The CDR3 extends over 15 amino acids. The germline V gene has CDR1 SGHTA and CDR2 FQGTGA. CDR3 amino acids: CASSLSPLSTDTQYF. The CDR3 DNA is TGTGCCAGCAGCTTAAGCCCCTTAAGCACAGATACGCAGTATTTT.

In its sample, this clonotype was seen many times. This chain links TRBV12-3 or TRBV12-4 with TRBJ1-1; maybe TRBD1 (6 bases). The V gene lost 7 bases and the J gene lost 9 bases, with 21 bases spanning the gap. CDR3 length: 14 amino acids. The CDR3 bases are TGTGCCAGCAATGTCGGTGGGGACAACTTGAAAGCTTTCTTT. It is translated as CASNVGGDNLKAFF.

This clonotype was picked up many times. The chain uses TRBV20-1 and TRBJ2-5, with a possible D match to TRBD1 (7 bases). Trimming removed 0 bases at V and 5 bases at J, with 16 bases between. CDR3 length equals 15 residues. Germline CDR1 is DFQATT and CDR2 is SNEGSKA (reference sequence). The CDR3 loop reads CSAREPDRAGETQYF. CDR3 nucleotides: TGCAGTGCTAGAGAGCCCGACAGGGCGGGGGAGACCCAGTACTTC.

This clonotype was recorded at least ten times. The CDR3 nucleotides read TGTGCCAGCAGTTCCGACAACGTCGAGCAGTACTTC. Residues: CASSSDNVEQYF. The rearrangement uses TRBV12-3 or TRBV12-4 and TRBJ2-7; D not certain. Trimming took 4 bases from V and 6 from J, leaving 10 bases between them. The CDR3 length is 12 residues.

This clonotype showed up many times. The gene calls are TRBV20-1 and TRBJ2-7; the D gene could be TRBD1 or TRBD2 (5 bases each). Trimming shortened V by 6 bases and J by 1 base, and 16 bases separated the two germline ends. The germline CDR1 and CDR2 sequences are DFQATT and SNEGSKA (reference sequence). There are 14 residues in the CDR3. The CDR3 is CSAIPWGWSYEQYF. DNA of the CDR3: TGCAGTGCCATCCCTTGGGGGTGGTCCTACGAGCAGTACTTC.

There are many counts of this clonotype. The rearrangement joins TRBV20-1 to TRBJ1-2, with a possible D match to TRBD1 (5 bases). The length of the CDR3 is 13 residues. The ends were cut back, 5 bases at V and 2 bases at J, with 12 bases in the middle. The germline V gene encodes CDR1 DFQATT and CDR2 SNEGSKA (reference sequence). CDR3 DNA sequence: TGCAGTGCTTCCAGGGCGTTGAACTATGGCTACACCTTC. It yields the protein CSASRALNYGYTF.

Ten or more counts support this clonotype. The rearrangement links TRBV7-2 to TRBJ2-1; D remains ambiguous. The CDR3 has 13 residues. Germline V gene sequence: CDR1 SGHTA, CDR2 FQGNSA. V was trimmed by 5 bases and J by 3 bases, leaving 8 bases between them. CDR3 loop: CASSLTDYNEQFF. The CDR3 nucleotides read TGTGCCAGCAGCCTGACTGACTACAATGAGCAGTTCTTC.

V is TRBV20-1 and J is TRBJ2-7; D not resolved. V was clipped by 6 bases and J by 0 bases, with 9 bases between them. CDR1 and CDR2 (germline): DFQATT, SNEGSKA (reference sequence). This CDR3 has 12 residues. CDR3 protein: CSAEESSYEQYF. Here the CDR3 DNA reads TGCAGTGCCGAGGAAAGCTCCTACGAGCAGTACTTC.

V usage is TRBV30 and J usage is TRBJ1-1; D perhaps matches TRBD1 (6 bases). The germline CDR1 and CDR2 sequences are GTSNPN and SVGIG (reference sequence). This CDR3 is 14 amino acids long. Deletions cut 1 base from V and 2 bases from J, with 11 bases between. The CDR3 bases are TGTGCCTGGAGTGGGACAGTCCCTAACACTGAAGCTTTCTTT. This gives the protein CAWSGTVPNTEAFF. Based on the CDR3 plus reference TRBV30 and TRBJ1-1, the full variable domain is SQTIHQWPATLVQPVGSPLSLECTVEGTSNPNLYWYRQAAGRGLQLLFYSVGIGQISSEVPQNLSASRPQDRQFILSSKKLLLSDSGFYLCAWSGTVPNTEAFFGQGTRLTVV.

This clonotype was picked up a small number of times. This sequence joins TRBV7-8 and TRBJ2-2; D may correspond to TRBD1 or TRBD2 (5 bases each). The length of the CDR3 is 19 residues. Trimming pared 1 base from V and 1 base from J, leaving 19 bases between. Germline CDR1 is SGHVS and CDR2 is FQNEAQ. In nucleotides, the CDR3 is TGTGCCAGCAGCTTAGTCTTTCTAGGGGAGACTCTGAACACCGGGGAGCTGTTTTTT. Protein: CASSLVFLGETLNTGELFF.

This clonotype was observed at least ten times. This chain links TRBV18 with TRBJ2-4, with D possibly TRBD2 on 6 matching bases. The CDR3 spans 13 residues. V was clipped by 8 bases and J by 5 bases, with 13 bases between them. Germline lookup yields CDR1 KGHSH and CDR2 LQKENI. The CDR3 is CASSLGGENIQYF. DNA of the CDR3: TGTGCCAGCAGCTTAGGAGGGGAAAACATTCAGTACTTC.

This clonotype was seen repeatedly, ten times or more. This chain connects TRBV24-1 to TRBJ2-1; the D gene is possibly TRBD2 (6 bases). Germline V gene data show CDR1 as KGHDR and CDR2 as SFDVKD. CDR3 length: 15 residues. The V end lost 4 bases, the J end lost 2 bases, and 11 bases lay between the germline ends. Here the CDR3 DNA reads TGTGCCACCAGTGAGCCCGGGAGACCCTACAATGAGCAGTTCTTC. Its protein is CATSEPGRPYNEQFF.

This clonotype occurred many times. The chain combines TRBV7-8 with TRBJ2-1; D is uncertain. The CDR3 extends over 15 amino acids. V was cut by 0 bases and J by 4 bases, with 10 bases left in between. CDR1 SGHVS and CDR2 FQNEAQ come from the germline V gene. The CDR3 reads CASSLAEAAYNEQFF. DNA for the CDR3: TGTGCCAGCAGCTTAGCGGAAGCAGCTTACAATGAGCAGTTCTTC.

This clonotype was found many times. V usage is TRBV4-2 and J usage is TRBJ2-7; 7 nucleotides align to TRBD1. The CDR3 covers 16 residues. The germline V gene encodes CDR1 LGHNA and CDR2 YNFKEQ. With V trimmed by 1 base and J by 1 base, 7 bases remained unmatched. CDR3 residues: CASSQGEGDSSYEQYF. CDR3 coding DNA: TGTGCCAGCAGCCAAGGGGAAGGGGACAGTTCCTACGAGCAGTACTTC.

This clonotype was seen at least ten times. The CDR3 sequence is CASSLNRGPEAFF. In nucleotides, the CDR3 is TGTGCCAGCAGCCTTAACAGGGGCCCTGAAGCTTTCTTT. The V gene is TRBV11-2, the J gene TRBJ1-1; 7 positions match TRBD1. Losses at the gene ends were 5 bases for V and 6 bases for J; bases not matched to a gene: 6. The CDR3 has 13 residues. The germline V gene has CDR1 SGHAT and CDR2 FQNNGV. Based on the CDR3 plus reference TRBV11-2 and TRBJ1-1, the full variable domain is EAGVAQSPRYKIIEKRQSVAFWCNPISGHATLYWYQQILGQGPKLLIQFQNNGVVDDSQLPKDRFSAERLKGVDSTLKIQPAKLEDSAVYLCASSLNRGPEAFFGQGTRLTVV.

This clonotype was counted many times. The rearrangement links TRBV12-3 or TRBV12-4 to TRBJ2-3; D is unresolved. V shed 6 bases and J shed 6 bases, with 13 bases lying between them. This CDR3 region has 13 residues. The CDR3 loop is CASSPLRLDTQYF. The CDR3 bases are TGTGCCAGCAGCCCACTAAGGCTGGATACGCAGTATTTT.

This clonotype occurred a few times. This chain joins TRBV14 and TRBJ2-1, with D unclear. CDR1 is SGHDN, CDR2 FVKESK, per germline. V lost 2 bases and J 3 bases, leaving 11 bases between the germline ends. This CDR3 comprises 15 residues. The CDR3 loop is CASSQIGAFYNEQFF. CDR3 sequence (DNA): TGTGCCAGCAGCCAAATAGGAGCTTTCTACAATGAGCAGTTCTTC.

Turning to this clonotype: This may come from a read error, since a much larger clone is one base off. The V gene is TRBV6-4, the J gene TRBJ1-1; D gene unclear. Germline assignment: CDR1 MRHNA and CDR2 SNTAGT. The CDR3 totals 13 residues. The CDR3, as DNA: TGTGCCAGCAGTGACATGTCAAACACTGAAGCTCTCTTT. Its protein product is CASSDMSNTEALF.

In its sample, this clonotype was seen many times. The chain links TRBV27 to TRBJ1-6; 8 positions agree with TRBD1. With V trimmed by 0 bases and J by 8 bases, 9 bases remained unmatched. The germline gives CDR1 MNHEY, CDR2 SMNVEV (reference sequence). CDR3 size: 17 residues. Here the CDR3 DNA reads TGTGCCAGCAGTTTATCGGCGGCAGGGGGCTTGTATTCACCCCTCCACTTT. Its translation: CASSLSAAGGLYSPLHF.

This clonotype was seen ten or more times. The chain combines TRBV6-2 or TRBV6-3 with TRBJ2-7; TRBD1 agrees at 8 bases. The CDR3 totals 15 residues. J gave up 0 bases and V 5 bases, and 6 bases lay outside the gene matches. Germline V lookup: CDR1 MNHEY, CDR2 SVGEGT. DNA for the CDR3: TGTGCCAGCAGTACCGAGACAGGGGTCTCCTACGAGCAGTACTTC. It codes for CASSTETGVSYEQYF.

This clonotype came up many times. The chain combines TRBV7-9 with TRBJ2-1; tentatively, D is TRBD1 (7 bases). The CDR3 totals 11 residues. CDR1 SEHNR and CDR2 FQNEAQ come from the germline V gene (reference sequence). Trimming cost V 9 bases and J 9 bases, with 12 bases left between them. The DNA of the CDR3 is TGTGCCAGTTCAGGGGGAGGTGAGCAGTTCTTC. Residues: CASSGGGEQFF.

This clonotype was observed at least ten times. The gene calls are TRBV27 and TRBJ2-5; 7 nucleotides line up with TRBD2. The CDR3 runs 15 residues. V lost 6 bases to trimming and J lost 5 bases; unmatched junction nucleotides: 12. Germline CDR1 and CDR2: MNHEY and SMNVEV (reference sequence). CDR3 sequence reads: CASSPFWGGGETQYF. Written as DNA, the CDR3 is TGTGCCAGCAGCCCCTTTTGGGGGGGTGGGGAGACCCAGTACTTC.

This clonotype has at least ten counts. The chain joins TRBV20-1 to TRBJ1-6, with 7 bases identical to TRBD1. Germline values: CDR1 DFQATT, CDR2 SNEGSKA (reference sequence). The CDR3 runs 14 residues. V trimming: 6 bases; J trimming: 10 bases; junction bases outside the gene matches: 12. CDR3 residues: CSAHRDSPGSPLHF. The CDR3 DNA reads TGCAGTGCCCACCGGGACAGTCCTGGGTCACCCCTCCACTTT.

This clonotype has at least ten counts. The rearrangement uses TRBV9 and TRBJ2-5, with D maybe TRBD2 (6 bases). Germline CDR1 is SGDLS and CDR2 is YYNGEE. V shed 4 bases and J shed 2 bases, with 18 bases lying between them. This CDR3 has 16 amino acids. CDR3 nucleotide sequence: TGTGCCAGCAGCACCCCACTGGGAGGTTCTCAAGAGACCCAGTACTTC. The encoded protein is CASSTPLGGSQETQYF.

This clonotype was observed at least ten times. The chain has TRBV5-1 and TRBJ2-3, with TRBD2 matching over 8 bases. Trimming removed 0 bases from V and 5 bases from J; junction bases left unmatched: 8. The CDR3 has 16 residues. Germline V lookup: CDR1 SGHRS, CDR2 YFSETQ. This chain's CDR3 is CASSLGSSGSGDTQYF. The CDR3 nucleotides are TGCGCCAGCAGCTTGGGTAGCAGCGGGAGTGGAGATACGCAGTATTTT.

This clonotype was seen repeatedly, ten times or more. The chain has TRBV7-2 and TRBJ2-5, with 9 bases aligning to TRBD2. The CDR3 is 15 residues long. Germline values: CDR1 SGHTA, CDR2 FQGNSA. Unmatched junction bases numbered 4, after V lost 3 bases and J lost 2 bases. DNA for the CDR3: TGTGCCAGCAGCTTTTCTAGCGGGGATCAAGAGACCCAGTACTTC. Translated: CASSFSSGDQETQYF.

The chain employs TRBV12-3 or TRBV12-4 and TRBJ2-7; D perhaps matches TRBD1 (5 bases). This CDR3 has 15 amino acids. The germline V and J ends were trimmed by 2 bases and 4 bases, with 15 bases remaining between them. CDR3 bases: TGTGCCAGCAGTTTAATATTTACAGGCGAATACGAGCAGTACTTC. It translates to CASSLIFTGEYEQYF.

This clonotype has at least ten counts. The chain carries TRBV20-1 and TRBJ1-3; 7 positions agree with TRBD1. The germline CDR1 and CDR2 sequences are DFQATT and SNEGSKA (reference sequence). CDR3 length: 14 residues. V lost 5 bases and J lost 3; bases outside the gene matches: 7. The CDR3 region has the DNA TGCAGTGCTTTATCCCCAGGGGGTGGAAACACCATATATTTT. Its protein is CSALSPGGGNTIYF.

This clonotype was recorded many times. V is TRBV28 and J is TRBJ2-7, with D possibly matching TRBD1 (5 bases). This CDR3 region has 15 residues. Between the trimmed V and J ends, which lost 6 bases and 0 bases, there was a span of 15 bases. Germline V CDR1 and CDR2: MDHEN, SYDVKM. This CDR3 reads CASRTQVLSSYEQYF. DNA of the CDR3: TGTGCCAGCAGGACACAGGTTCTAAGCTCCTACGAGCAGTACTTC.

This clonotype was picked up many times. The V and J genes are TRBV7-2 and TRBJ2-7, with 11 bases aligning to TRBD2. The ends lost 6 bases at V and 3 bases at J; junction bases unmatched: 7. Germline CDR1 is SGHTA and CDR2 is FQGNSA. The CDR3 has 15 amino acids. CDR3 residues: CASSSGTSGYYEQYF. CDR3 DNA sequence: TGTGCCAGCAGTTCTGGGACTAGCGGATACTACGAGCAGTACTTC. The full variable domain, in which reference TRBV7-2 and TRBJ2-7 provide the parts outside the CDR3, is GAGVSQSPSNKVTEKGKDVELRCDPISGHTALYWYRQSLGQGLEFLIYFQGNSAPDKSGLPSDRFSAERTGGSVSTLTIQRTQQEDSAVYLCASSSGTSGYYEQYFGPGTRLTVT.